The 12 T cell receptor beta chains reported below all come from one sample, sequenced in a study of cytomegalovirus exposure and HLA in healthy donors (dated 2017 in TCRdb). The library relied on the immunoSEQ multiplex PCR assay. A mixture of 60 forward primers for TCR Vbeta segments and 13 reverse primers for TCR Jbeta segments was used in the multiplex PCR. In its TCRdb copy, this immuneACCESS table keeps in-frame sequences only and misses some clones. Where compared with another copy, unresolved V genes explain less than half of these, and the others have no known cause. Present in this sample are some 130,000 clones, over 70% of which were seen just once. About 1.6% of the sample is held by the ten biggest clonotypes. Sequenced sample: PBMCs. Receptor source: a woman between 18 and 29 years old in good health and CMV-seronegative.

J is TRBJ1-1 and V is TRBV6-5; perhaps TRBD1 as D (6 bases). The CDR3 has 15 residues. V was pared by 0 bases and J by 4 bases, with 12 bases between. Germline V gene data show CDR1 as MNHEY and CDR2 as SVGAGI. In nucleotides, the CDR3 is TGTGCCAGCAGTTACTCGAACAGGGATCGCACTGAAGCTTTCTTT. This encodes CASSYSNRDRTEAFF.

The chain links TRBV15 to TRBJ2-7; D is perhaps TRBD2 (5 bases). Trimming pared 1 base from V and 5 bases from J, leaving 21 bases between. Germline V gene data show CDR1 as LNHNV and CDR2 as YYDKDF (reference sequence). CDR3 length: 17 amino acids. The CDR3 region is CATSRGGQMGDAHEQYF. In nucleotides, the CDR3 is TGTGCCACCAGCAGAGGGGGTCAAATGGGAGACGCCCACGAGCAGTACTTC. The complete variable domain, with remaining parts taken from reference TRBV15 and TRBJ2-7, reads DAMVIQNPRYQVTQFGKPVTLSCSQTLNHNVMYWYQQKSSQAPKLLFHYYDKDFNNEADTPDNFQSRRPNTSFCFLDIRSPGLGDTAMYLCATSRGGQMGDAHEQYFGPGTRLTVT.

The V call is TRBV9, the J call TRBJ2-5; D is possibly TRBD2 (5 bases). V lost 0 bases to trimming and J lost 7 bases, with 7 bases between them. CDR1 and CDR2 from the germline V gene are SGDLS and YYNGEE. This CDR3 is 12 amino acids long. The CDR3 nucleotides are TGTGCCAGCAGCGTAGTAGAGGGGACCCAGTACTTC. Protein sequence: CASSVVEGTQYF.

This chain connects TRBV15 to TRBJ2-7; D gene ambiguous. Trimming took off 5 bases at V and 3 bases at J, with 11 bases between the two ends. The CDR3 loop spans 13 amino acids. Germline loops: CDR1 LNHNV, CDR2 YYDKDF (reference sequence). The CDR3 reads CATSSRRSYEQYF. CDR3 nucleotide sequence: TGTGCCACCAGCTCACGACGGAGCTACGAGCAGTACTTC.

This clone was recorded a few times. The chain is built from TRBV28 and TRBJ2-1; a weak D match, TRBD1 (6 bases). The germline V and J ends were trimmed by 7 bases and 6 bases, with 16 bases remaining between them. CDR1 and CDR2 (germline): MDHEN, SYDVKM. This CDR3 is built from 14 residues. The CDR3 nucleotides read TGTGCCAGCACCCTCAGGGGCCCCGTCAATGAGCAGTTCTTC. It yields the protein CASTLRGPVNEQFF.

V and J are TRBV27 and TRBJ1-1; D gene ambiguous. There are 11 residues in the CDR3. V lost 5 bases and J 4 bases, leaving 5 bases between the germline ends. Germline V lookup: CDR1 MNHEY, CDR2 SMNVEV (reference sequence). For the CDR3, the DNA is TGTGCCAGCAGTCGGGGCACTGAAGCTTTCTTT. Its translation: CASSRGTEAFF.

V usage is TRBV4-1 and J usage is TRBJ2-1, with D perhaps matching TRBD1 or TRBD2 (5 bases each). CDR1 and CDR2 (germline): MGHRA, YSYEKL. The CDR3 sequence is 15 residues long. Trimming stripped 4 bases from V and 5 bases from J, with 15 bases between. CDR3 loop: CASSPEGLKHNEQFF. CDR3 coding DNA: TGCGCCAGCAGCCCAGAGGGGCTAAAGCACAATGAGCAGTTCTTC.

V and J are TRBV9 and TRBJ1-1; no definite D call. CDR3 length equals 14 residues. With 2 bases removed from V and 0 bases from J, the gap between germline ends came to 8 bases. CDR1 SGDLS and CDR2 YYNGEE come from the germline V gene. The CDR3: CASSVQLMNTEAFF. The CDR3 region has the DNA TGTGCCAGCAGCGTTCAACTTATGAACACTGAAGCTTTCTTT.

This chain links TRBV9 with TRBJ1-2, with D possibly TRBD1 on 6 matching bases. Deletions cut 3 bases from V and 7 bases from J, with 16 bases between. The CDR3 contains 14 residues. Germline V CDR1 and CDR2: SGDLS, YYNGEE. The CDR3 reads CASSEGQGRFGYTF. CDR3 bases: TGTGCCAGCAGCGAGGGCCAGGGGCGCTTTGGCTACACCTTC.

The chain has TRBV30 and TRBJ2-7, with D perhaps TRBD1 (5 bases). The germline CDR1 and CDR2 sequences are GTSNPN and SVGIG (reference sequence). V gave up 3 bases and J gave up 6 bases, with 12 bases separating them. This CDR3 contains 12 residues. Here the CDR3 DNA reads TGTGCCTGGAGCCCCAGGGTGGGCGAGCAGTACTTC. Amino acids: CAWSPRVGEQYF.

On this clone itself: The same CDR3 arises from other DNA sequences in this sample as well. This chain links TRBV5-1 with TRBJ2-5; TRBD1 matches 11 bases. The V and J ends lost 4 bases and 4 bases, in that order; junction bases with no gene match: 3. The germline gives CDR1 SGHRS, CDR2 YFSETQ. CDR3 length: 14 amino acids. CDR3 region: CASSLGTGGETQYF. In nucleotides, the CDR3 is TGCGCCAGCAGCCTTGGGACAGGGGGAGAGACCCAGTACTTC.

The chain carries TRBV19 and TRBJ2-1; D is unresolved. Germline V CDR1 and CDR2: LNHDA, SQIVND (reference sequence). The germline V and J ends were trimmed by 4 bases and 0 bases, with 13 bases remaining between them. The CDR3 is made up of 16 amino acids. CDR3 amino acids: CASSSKRGYSYNEQFF. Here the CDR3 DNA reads TGTGCCAGTAGTAGTAAACGCGGTTACTCCTACAATGAGCAGTTCTTC.